The next 30 T cell receptor beta chains were all read from a single sample in a study of patients and donors after allogeneic stem cell transplantation. TCRdb redid the calling of the RT-PCR reads with MiXCR, one entry per CDR3 protein. The table has roughly 960,000 distinct CDR3 sequences, roughly 18% seen once; the top ten hold around 6%. Sample: blood, either unsorted or a sorted T cell fraction (not recorded which). The receptors were sampled from a human donor who was either an allogeneic HSCT recipient or a stem cell or donor lymphocyte infusion donor (not recorded which). It is not recorded whose cells these are; they may come from a transplant donor.

This clonotype was counted between two and nine times. The V and J genes are TRBV19 and TRBJ1-1, with 8 positions matching TRBD1. There are 14 residues in the CDR3. CDR1 and CDR2 from the germline V gene are LNHDA and SQIVND (reference sequence). V shed 0 bases, J shed 8 bases, and the junction held 5 bases outside the gene matches. In DNA form, the CDR3 reads TGTGCCAGTAGTATAGAAAGGGGACAGGCCGAAGCTTTCTTT. Translation gives CASSIERGQAEAFF. The variable domain in full, completed from reference TRBV19 and TRBJ1-1, reads DGGITQSPKYLFRKEGQNVTLSCEQNLNHDAMYWYRQDPGQGLRLIYYSQIVNDFQKGDIAEGYSVSREKKESFPLTVTSAQKNPTAFYLCASSIERGQAEAFFGQGTRLTVV.

The chain couples TRBV20-1 to TRBJ2-6; weak D call: TRBD1 (6 bases). V was clipped by 6 bases and J by 3 bases, with 9 bases between them. Germline CDR1 DFQATT, CDR2 SNEGSKA (reference sequence). The CDR3 is 13 residues long. The CDR3 nucleotides read TGCAGTGCAACGACAGGTGGGGCCAACGTCCTGACTTTC. Translated, it gives CSATTGGANVLTF.

This chain uses TRBV7-6 with TRBJ2-2; perhaps TRBD1 as D (7 bases). The CDR3 consists of 19 residues. CDR1 and CDR2 (germline): SGHVS, FNYEAQ. V dropped 5 bases and J dropped 2 bases, with 24 bases sitting between them. This chain's CDR3 is CASSSPGEQGRLNTGELFF. CDR3 nucleotides: TGTGCCAGCAGCAGCCCGGGGGAACAGGGGAGACTCAACACCGGGGAGCTGTTTTTT.

The rearrangement uses TRBV29-1 and TRBJ1-4, with D tentatively TRBD1 (5 bases). Germline V gene lookup returns CDR1 SQVTM and CDR2 ANQGSEA. CDR3 length equals 11 residues. Trimming cost V 7 bases and J 11 bases, with 14 bases left between them. In nucleotides, the CDR3 is TGCAGCGCCGAAGGTGGGGGGAAACTGTTTTTT. It translates to CSAEGGGKLFF.

J is TRBJ2-5 and V is TRBV9; D is perhaps TRBD2 (6 bases). CDR3 size: 13 residues. Trimming pared 6 bases from V and 0 bases from J, leaving 9 bases between. Per the germline V gene, CDR1 is SGDLS and CDR2 is YYNGEE. CDR3: CASTGLNQETQYF. As DNA, the CDR3 is TGTGCCAGCACGGGACTTAACCAAGAGACCCAGTACTTC.

The chain uses TRBV5-1 and TRBJ2-5; D may be TRBD1 or TRBD2 (7 bases each). CDR1 is SGHRS and CDR2 is YFSETQ in the germline V gene. Trimming left V 4 bases short and J 5 bases short, with 18 bases between. This CDR3 region has 15 residues. CDR3 protein: CASSLGTKGAETQYF. The CDR3 nucleotides are TGCGCCAGCAGCCTAGGGACTAAGGGGGCGGAGACCCAGTACTTC.

This clonotype was counted between two and nine times. The rearrangement joins TRBV20-1 to TRBJ2-1; TRBD2 aligns across 9 bases. CDR1 and CDR2 (germline): DFQATT, SNEGSKA (reference sequence). V trimming: 1 base; J trimming: 1 base; junction bases outside the gene matches: 5. CDR3 length: 16 residues. This CDR3 reads CSARVLAGQSYNEQFF. CDR3 bases: TGCAGTGCTAGAGTTCTAGCGGGGCAATCCTACAATGAGCAGTTCTTC.

J is TRBJ2-7 and V is TRBV18; no firm D call. This CDR3 comprises 14 residues. The V gene's germline CDR1 is KGHSH and CDR2 LQKENI. V lost 4 bases, J lost 3 bases, and 13 bases lay in between. The CDR3 coding sequence is TGTGCCAGCTCACTAACAGACAACAACTACGAGCAGTACTTC. As protein: CASSLTDNNYEQYF.

This clonotype appeared a few times. This rearrangement joins TRBV4-2 to TRBJ2-2; tentatively, D is TRBD2 (7 bases). CDR3 size: 13 residues. Germline CDR1 and CDR2: LGHNA and YNFKEQ. The V end was cut by 5 bases, the J end by 6 bases, with 10 bases between. The CDR3 nucleotides are TGTGCCAGCAGCGGGGGGGCGTCCGGGGAGCTGTTTTTT. The encoded protein is CASSGGASGELFF.

The rearrangement links TRBV2 to TRBJ1-2; 11 bases map to TRBD1. Unmatched junction bases numbered 4, after V lost 3 bases and J lost 4 bases. CDR1 SNHLY and CDR2 FYNNEI come from the germline V gene. The CDR3 spans 15 residues. The CDR3 DNA reads as TGTGCCAGCAGTGACGGACAGGGGGCTGTCTATGGCTACACCTTC. This codes for CASSDGQGAVYGYTF.

This clonotype has more than one count but fewer than ten. The chain couples TRBV9 to TRBJ2-6; no reliable D call. With 1 base removed from V and 4 bases from J, the gap between germline ends came to 6 bases. CDR1 SGDLS and CDR2 YYNGEE come from the germline V gene. This CDR3 contains 14 residues. The CDR3 spells CASSVRAGANVLTF. In nucleotides, the CDR3 is TGTGCCAGCAGCGTAAGGGCCGGGGCCAACGTCCTGACTTTC. The entire variable domain, with the rest obtained from reference TRBV9 and TRBJ2-6, is as follows: DSGVTQTPKHLITATGQRVTLRCSPRSGDLSVYWYQQSLDQGLQFLIQYYNGEERAKGNILERFSAQQFPDLHSELNLSSLELGDSALYFCASSVRAGANVLTFGAGSRLTVL.

The chain recombines TRBV11-2 with TRBJ2-1, with 10 bases identical to TRBD2. J was trimmed by 5 bases and V by 10 bases; bases with no gene match: 8. Looked up from germline, CDR1 is SGHAT and CDR2 is FQNNGV. The CDR3 consists of 14 residues. CDR3 region: CATSGGGRHNEQFF. The CDR3 bases are TGTGCCACTAGCGGGGGAGGCCGCCACAATGAGCAGTTCTTC.

This clonotype was counted only a few times. This rearrangement joins TRBV15 to TRBJ2-2; TRBD1 or TRBD2 may be the D gene (5 bases each). Germline CDR1 and CDR2: LNHNV and YYDKDF (reference sequence). V was clipped by 8 bases and J by 3 bases, with 19 bases between them. The CDR3 has 16 residues. CDR3 DNA: TGTGCCACCGGGACGAAAAGGGACGTCTACACCGGGGAGCTGTTTTTT. Its translation is CATGTKRDVYTGELFF.

This clonotype was seen only a few times. The chain employs TRBV12-3 or TRBV12-4 and TRBJ2-7, with 10 bases lining up with TRBD2. The CDR3 loop spans 16 amino acids. Trimming cost V 4 bases and J 2 bases; bases outside gene matches: 8. CDR3 loop: CASSSPLTSGPYEQYF. The CDR3 nucleotides read TGTGCCAGCAGTTCCCCATTGACTAGCGGGCCCTACGAGCAGTACTTC.

The rearrangement uses TRBV28 and TRBJ2-5, with 11 bases that match TRBD2. The CDR3 loop spans 17 amino acids. J lost 7 bases, V lost 5 bases, and 15 bases had no gene match. Germline values: CDR1 MDHEN, CDR2 SYDVKM. CDR3 DNA: TGTGCCAGCAGTCGACTAGCGGGACTGGGGAGAACGGGGACCCAGTACTTC. Translation: CASSRLAGLGRTGTQYF.

The gene calls are TRBV20-1 and TRBJ2-3, with D unclear. Germline lookup yields CDR1 DFQATT and CDR2 SNEGSKA (reference sequence). V lost 0 bases and J lost 0, with 4 bases in between. The CDR3 runs to 13 residues. CDR3 protein: CSARERSTDTQYF. CDR3 bases: TGCAGTGCTAGAGAACGGAGCACAGATACGCAGTATTTT.

This clonotype occurred a few times. The chain links TRBV7-9 to TRBJ1-3, with no clear D. V lost 5 bases and J lost 9, with 8 bases in between. The length of the CDR3 is 11 residues. The germline V gene encodes CDR1 SEHNR and CDR2 FQNEAQ (reference sequence). The DNA of the CDR3 is TGTGCCAGCAGCCCTCGGGGCACCATATATTTT. Protein sequence: CASSPRGTIYF.

This chain connects TRBV19 to TRBJ2-7; D remains unclear. The CDR3 has 11 amino acids. Germline values: CDR1 LNHDA, CDR2 SQIVND (reference sequence). V was cut by 3 bases and J by 6 bases, with 6 bases left in between. CDR3 protein: CASSIVGEQYF. The CDR3 nucleotides are TGTGCCAGTAGTATCGTGGGCGAGCAGTACTTC. The full variable domain, with the rest looked up from reference TRBV19 and TRBJ2-7, is DGGITQSPKYLFRKEGQNVTLSCEQNLNHDAMYWYRQDPGQGLRLIYYSQIVNDFQKGDIAEGYSVSREKKESFPLTVTSAQKNPTAFYLCASSIVGEQYFGPGTRLTVT.

This clonotype occurred a few times. The chain recombines TRBV18 with TRBJ2-7; D assignment may be TRBD1 or TRBD2 (6 bases each). This CDR3 has 14 amino acids. The V gene's germline CDR1 is KGHSH and CDR2 LQKENI. V was clipped by 3 bases and J by 5 bases, with 14 bases between them. CDR3 DNA: TGTGCCAGCTCACCGGTAGGGGGGCAAGACGAGCAGTACTTC. Protein product: CASSPVGGQDEQYF.

The chain carries TRBV2 and TRBJ2-1; perhaps TRBD2 as D (6 bases). Germline loops: CDR1 SNHLY, CDR2 FYNNEI. The CDR3 spans 16 residues. V dropped 3 bases and J dropped 1 base, with 13 bases sitting between them. The DNA for the CDR3 is TGTGCCAGCAGTGAGTTCGGGCGGGGTTCCTACAATGAGCAGTTCTTC. Its translation: CASSEFGRGSYNEQFF.

V is TRBV20-1 and J is TRBJ2-7, with D tentatively TRBD2 (7 bases). Trimming left V 6 bases short and J 7 bases short, with 22 bases between. CDR3 length equals 14 residues. From germline, CDR1 is DFQATT and CDR2 SNEGSKA (reference sequence). This CDR3 is CSAKVGGRESEQYF. As DNA, the CDR3 is TGCAGTGCCAAGGTGGGGGGGCGCGAATCGGAGCAGTACTTC.

This clonotype has a handful of counts. This chain links TRBV14 with TRBJ1-1, with 8 nucleotides matching TRBD1. After removal of 2 bases from V and 1 base from J, the junction contained 12 bases not matched to a gene. This CDR3 contains 18 residues. In germline, CDR1 is SGHDN, CDR2 FVKESK. The CDR3 here is CASSQRTGRGRGNTEAFF. As DNA, the CDR3 is TGTGCCAGCAGCCAACGGACAGGGAGGGGGAGGGGGAACACTGAAGCTTTCTTT.

This clonotype has ten or more counts. The rearrangement joins TRBV4-2 to TRBJ2-7, with D unclear. Germline V lookup: CDR1 LGHNA, CDR2 YNFKEQ. Trimming pared 0 bases from V and 5 bases from J, leaving 11 bases between. The CDR3 contains 14 residues. The chain's CDR3 is CASSQDFDADEQYF. Here the CDR3 DNA reads TGTGCCAGCAGCCAAGATTTCGACGCGGACGAGCAGTACTTC.

V is TRBV4-1 and J is TRBJ2-1; D remains unclear. Germline values: CDR1 MGHRA, CDR2 YSYEKL. The germline V and J ends were trimmed by 1 base and 8 bases, with 9 bases remaining between them. This CDR3 is built from 13 residues. The CDR3 loop is CASSQGDLHEQFF. In DNA form, the CDR3 reads TGCGCCAGCAGCCAAGGTGATCTCCATGAGCAGTTCTTC.

The rearrangement uses TRBV4-2 and TRBJ1-3; D is ambiguous. Trimming removed 0 bases from V and 2 bases from J, with 8 bases in between. Germline V gene sequence: CDR1 LGHNA, CDR2 YNFKEQ. CDR3 length equals 15 residues. The CDR3 nucleotides are TGTGCCAGCAGCCAAGAAGGCGACCCTGGAAACACCATATATTTT. Its protein product is CASSQEGDPGNTIYF.

This clonotype was detected only a few times. The chain carries TRBV5-6 and TRBJ2-3, with 8 bases lining up with TRBD1. The CDR3 runs 13 residues. After removal of 5 bases from V and 8 bases from J, the junction contained 7 bases not matched to a gene. In germline, CDR1 is SGHDT, CDR2 YYEEEE. DNA of the CDR3: TGTGCCAGCAGTCCTCCAGGGGGCTTTACGCAGTATTTT. Its translation is CASSPPGGFTQYF.

The genes are TRBV11-3 and TRBJ2-1, with 7 positions matching TRBD2. The CDR3 totals 17 residues. V lost 4 bases, J lost 3 bases, and 12 bases stayed unmatched. Germline assignment: CDR1 SGHNT and CDR2 YENEEA. The CDR3 here is CASSSTRDGRFYNEQFF. The CDR3 region has the DNA TGTGCCAGCAGCTCCACCCGGGACGGGAGGTTCTACAATGAGCAGTTCTTC. Looking up the rest from reference TRBV11-3 and TRBJ2-1 gives the full variable domain: EAGVVQSPRYKIIEKKQPVAFWCNPISGHNTLYWYLQNLGQGPELLIRYENEEAVDDSQLPKDRFSAERLKGVDSTLKIQPAELGDSAVYLCASSSTRDGRFYNEQFFGPGTRLTVL.

This clonotype was recorded at least ten times. The chain couples TRBV25-1 to TRBJ2-3, with D perhaps matching TRBD1 (5 bases). Trimming left V 3 bases short and J 2 bases short, with 9 bases between. Per germline, CDR1 MGHDK and CDR2 SYGVNS. The CDR3 runs 14 residues. The CDR3 DNA reads TGTGCCAGCAGTGATGCGACAGCCACAGATACGCAGTATTTT. Protein: CASSDATATDTQYF.

V and J are TRBV5-1 and TRBJ2-1; 14 bases align to TRBD2. This CDR3 has 15 residues. The V gene end was trimmed by 3 bases and the J gene end by 10 bases; junction bases not matched to a gene: 6. The germline gives CDR1 SGHRS, CDR2 YFSETQ. The chain's CDR3 is CASSYSGLAGEEQFF. In DNA form, the CDR3 reads TGCGCCAGCAGCTACTCGGGACTAGCGGGAGAAGAGCAGTTCTTC. Full variable domain (missing parts from reference TRBV5-1 and TRBJ2-1): KAGVTQTPRYLIKTRGQQVTLSCSPISGHRSVSWYQQTPGQGLQFLFEYFSETQRNKGNFPGRFSGRQFSNSRSEMNVSTLELGDSALYLCASSYSGLAGEEQFFGPGTRLTVL.

The chain combines TRBV27 with TRBJ2-7; 7 bases align to TRBD1. Unmatched junction bases numbered 12, after V lost 6 bases and J lost 4 bases. CDR3 length: 15 residues. From germline, CDR1 is MNHEY and CDR2 SMNVEV (reference sequence). The DNA of the CDR3 is TGTGCCAGCAGCCTCCTCCGGGACAGATCGTACGAGCAGTACTTC. Its protein is CASSLLRDRSYEQYF.